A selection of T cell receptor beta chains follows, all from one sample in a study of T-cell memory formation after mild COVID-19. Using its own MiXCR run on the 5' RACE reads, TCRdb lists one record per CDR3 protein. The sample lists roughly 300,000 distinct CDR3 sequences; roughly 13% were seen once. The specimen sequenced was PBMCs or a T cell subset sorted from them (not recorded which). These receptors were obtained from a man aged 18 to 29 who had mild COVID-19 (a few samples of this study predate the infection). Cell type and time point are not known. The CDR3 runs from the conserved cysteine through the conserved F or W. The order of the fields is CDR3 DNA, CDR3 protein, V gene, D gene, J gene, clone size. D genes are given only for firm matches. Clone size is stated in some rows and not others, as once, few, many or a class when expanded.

CDR3nt: TGCGCCAGCAGCCAGACAGGGGGACGAAATCAGCCCCAGCATTTT; CDR3aa: CASSQTGGRNQPQHF; v_gene: TRBV4-1; d_gene: TRBD1; j_gene: TRBJ1-5; abundance: -
CDR3nt: TGTGCCAGCAGCCCCGGTGGGGGGGTCACTGAAGCTTTCTTT; CDR3aa: CASSPGGGVTEAFF; v_gene: TRBV3-1; d_gene: -; j_gene: TRBJ1-1; abundance: many
CDR3nt: TGTGCCAGCAGCGTAGATCCGGGAGGGAAAAACATTCAGTACTTC; CDR3aa: CASSVDPGGKNIQYF; v_gene: TRBV9; d_gene: TRBD2; j_gene: TRBJ2-4; abundance: -
CDR3nt: TGCAGTGCAAAGGACGGAAACACCGGGGAGCTGTTTTTT; CDR3aa: CSAKDGNTGELFF; v_gene: TRBV20-1; d_gene: -; j_gene: TRBJ2-2; abundance: few
CDR3nt: TGTGCCAGCAGCCTGAATACAGGACTCCAAGAGACCCAGTACTTC; CDR3aa: CASSLNTGLQETQYF; v_gene: TRBV7-8; d_gene: -; j_gene: TRBJ2-5; abundance: -
CDR3nt: TGTGCCAGCAGCTCAATCGGGACGGCTGGGGCCAACGTCCTGACTTTC; CDR3aa: CASSSIGTAGANVLTF; v_gene: TRBV7-9; d_gene: -; j_gene: TRBJ2-6; abundance: few
CDR3nt: TGCGCCAGCAGGCCGGTTAGCGGGCCCCAAGAGACCCAGTACTTC; CDR3aa: CASRPVSGPQETQYF; v_gene: TRBV5-1; d_gene: TRBD2; j_gene: TRBJ2-5; abundance: many
CDR3nt: TGTGCCAGCAGTAATGGACAGGGCACAGATACGCAGTATTTT; CDR3aa: CASSNGQGTDTQYF; v_gene: TRBV12-3/TRBV12-4; d_gene: TRBD1; j_gene: TRBJ2-3; abundance: -
CDR3nt: TGCGCCAGCAGCTCACGACCTACTCACACCGGGGAGCTGTTTTTT; CDR3aa: CASSSRPTHTGELFF; v_gene: TRBV5-1; d_gene: -; j_gene: TRBJ2-2; abundance: few
CDR3nt: TGCGCCAGCAGCGACCAAGGGGGGACTGAAGCTTTCTTT; CDR3aa: CASSDQGGTEAFF; v_gene: TRBV5-1; d_gene: -; j_gene: TRBJ1-1; abundance: few
CDR3nt: TGCGCCAGCAGCTCCCGACAGGCGGTGGTCTCTGAAGCTTTCTTT; CDR3aa: CASSSRQAVVSEAFF; v_gene: TRBV5-1; d_gene: -; j_gene: TRBJ1-1; abundance: few
CDR3nt: TGTGCCAGCAGCCAGACAGGGGGCACTGAAGCTTTCTTT; CDR3aa: CASSQTGGTEAFF; v_gene: TRBV6-5; d_gene: TRBD1; j_gene: TRBJ1-1; abundance: few
CDR3nt: TGCGCCAGCAGTTACAGGAGCTCCTATAATTCACCCCTCCACTTT; CDR3aa: CASSYRSSYNSPLHF; v_gene: TRBV4-1; d_gene: -; j_gene: TRBJ1-6; abundance: -
CDR3nt: TGTGCCAGCTCACCACGTTCGGCAGGTGGTATCGGAGAGACCCAGTACTTC; CDR3aa: CASSPRSAGGIGETQYF; v_gene: TRBV18; d_gene: -; j_gene: TRBJ2-5; abundance: -
CDR3nt: TGTGCCAGTAGTATTGCCGGGACTAGCGGCACAGATACGCAGTATTTT; CDR3aa: CASSIAGTSGTDTQYF; v_gene: TRBV19; d_gene: TRBD2; j_gene: TRBJ2-3; abundance: -
CDR3nt: TGTGCCAGCAGTTACTTACAGGGGGCGGTGTTCTTC; CDR3aa: CASSYLQGAVFF; v_gene: TRBV6-5; d_gene: TRBD1; j_gene: TRBJ2-1; abundance: few
CDR3nt: TGCAGCGGAACTAGCGGGACAGGGGGTTTCCACGAGCAGTACTTC; CDR3aa: CSGTSGTGGFHEQYF; v_gene: TRBV20-1; d_gene: -; j_gene: TRBJ2-7; abundance: few
CDR3nt: TGTGCCAGCAGCTCGGACGTGGGAGCCAAAAACATTCAGTACTTC; CDR3aa: CASSSDVGAKNIQYF; v_gene: TRBV12-3/TRBV12-4; d_gene: -; j_gene: TRBJ2-4; abundance: -
CDR3nt: TGTGCCAGCAGTTACCCTGGGGGGTTTAACACCGGGGAGCTGTTTTTT; CDR3aa: CASSYPGGFNTGELFF; v_gene: TRBV6-2/TRBV6-3; d_gene: -; j_gene: TRBJ2-2; abundance: -
CDR3nt: TGTGCCAGCAGAGACCAAGGGCGCACAGATACGCAGTATTTT; CDR3aa: CASRDQGRTDTQYF; v_gene: TRBV7-9; d_gene: -; j_gene: TRBJ2-3; abundance: few
CDR3nt: TGTGCCAGCAGCGCGGCATTGGGGCCCCAAGAGACCCAGTACTTC; CDR3aa: CASSAALGPQETQYF; v_gene: TRBV9; d_gene: -; j_gene: TRBJ2-5; abundance: -
CDR3nt: TGTGCCAGCAGCTCGATCCGGGGACAGCTTAACTATGGCTACACCTTC; CDR3aa: CASSSIRGQLNYGYTF; v_gene: TRBV11-2; d_gene: TRBD1; j_gene: TRBJ1-2; abundance: few
CDR3nt: TGTGCCAGCAGGGTTTTATCGAACACCGGGGAGCTGTTTTTT; CDR3aa: CASRVLSNTGELFF; v_gene: TRBV3-1; d_gene: -; j_gene: TRBJ2-2; abundance: few
CDR3nt: TGTGCCAGCAGCGGGGTTAGTTATGGCTACACCTTC; CDR3aa: CASSGVSYGYTF; v_gene: TRBV9; d_gene: -; j_gene: TRBJ1-2; abundance: few
CDR3nt: TGCAGCGTCCGAGGGTACAATGAGCAGTTCTTC; CDR3aa: CSVRGYNEQFF; v_gene: TRBV29-1; d_gene: -; j_gene: TRBJ2-1; abundance: many
CDR3nt: TGTGCCAGTAGTATTGGGGGCGCAGATACGCAGTATTTT; CDR3aa: CASSIGGADTQYF; v_gene: TRBV19; d_gene: -; j_gene: TRBJ2-3; abundance: few
CDR3nt: TGTGCCAGCAGCTTAATCGGGGGAGAGGACACTGAAGCTTTCTTT; CDR3aa: CASSLIGGEDTEAFF; v_gene: TRBV7-9; d_gene: -; j_gene: TRBJ1-1; abundance: -
CDR3nt: TGCGCCAGCGGAGAGACAGGTCCTTACTATGGCTACACCTTC; CDR3aa: CASGETGPYYGYTF; v_gene: TRBV5-1; d_gene: -; j_gene: TRBJ1-2; abundance: many
CDR3nt: TGTGCCAGCAGTTACTCACCACAGGGGGATCAGCCCCAGCATTTT; CDR3aa: CASSYSPQGDQPQHF; v_gene: TRBV6-5; d_gene: TRBD1; j_gene: TRBJ1-5; abundance: -
CDR3nt: TGTGCCAGCAGAAACACGGGGGGGGGTTACAATGAGCAGTTCTTC; CDR3aa: CASRNTGGGYNEQFF; v_gene: TRBV6-2/TRBV6-3; d_gene: TRBD2; j_gene: TRBJ2-1; abundance: -
CDR3nt: TGTGCCAGCAGTCCCAAGGGACCAGCCAAAAACATTCAGTACTTC; CDR3aa: CASSPKGPAKNIQYF; v_gene: TRBV2; d_gene: -; j_gene: TRBJ2-4; abundance: -
CDR3nt: TGCAGCGTTGAGGCAGGGGGCGTTCGGGGCTACACCTTC; CDR3aa: CSVEAGGVRGYTF; v_gene: TRBV29-1; d_gene: TRBD1; j_gene: TRBJ1-2; abundance: -
CDR3nt: TGTGCCAGCAGTCCCAACCCCGTCCTCACTGAAGCTTTCTTT; CDR3aa: CASSPNPVLTEAFF; v_gene: TRBV6-2/TRBV6-3; d_gene: -; j_gene: TRBJ1-1; abundance: few
CDR3nt: TGCAGTGCTAGCCGAGCGAGGTACAATGAGCAGTTCTTC; CDR3aa: CSASRARYNEQFF; v_gene: TRBV20-1; d_gene: -; j_gene: TRBJ2-1; abundance: -
CDR3nt: TGTGCCAGCAGTCTAAGCCGCAGGGTTCAAGGCTACACCTTC; CDR3aa: CASSLSRRVQGYTF; v_gene: TRBV28; d_gene: -; j_gene: TRBJ1-2; abundance: -
CDR3nt: TGCGCCAGCAGCCAAGGGACAGGAGTCGATAATGAAAAACTGTTTTTT; CDR3aa: CASSQGTGVDNEKLFF; v_gene: TRBV4-3; d_gene: TRBD1; j_gene: TRBJ1-4; abundance: many
CDR3nt: TGTGCCAGTAGTGCGGGACTTGGGAAGACCCAGTACTTC; CDR3aa: CASSAGLGKTQYF; v_gene: TRBV19; d_gene: -; j_gene: TRBJ2-5; abundance: few
CDR3nt: TGTGCCAGCAGCTTAACAGGGACACCTAACACCGGGGAGCTGTTTTTT; CDR3aa: CASSLTGTPNTGELFF; v_gene: TRBV7-3; d_gene: -; j_gene: TRBJ2-2; abundance: -
CDR3nt: TGTGCCAGCAGGGGTGGCAGCTCTGGAAACACCATATATTTT; CDR3aa: CASRGGSSGNTIYF; v_gene: TRBV11-2; d_gene: -; j_gene: TRBJ1-3; abundance: -
CDR3nt: TGCAGTGCTCGGGACAGGGCGGTCGGGGAGCTGTTTTTT; CDR3aa: CSARDRAVGELFF; v_gene: TRBV20-1; d_gene: TRBD1; j_gene: TRBJ2-2; abundance: few
CDR3nt: TGTGCCAGCAGCCGACTCTCTTACAATGAGCAGTTCTTC; CDR3aa: CASSRLSYNEQFF; v_gene: TRBV9; d_gene: -; j_gene: TRBJ2-1; abundance: once
CDR3nt: TGTGCCAGCACCTCATTTAGTTCGGAGACCCAGTACTTC; CDR3aa: CASTSFSSETQYF; v_gene: TRBV12-3/TRBV12-4; d_gene: -; j_gene: TRBJ2-5; abundance: -
CDR3nt: TGTGCCAGCATTCCTATAGCGGGGGGACAGAATGAGCAGTTCTTC; CDR3aa: CASIPIAGGQNEQFF; v_gene: TRBV6-5; d_gene: TRBD2; j_gene: TRBJ2-1; abundance: -
CDR3nt: TGTGCCAGCAGTCGCACTAGCGGGCCCTACAATGAGCAGTTCTTC; CDR3aa: CASSRTSGPYNEQFF; v_gene: TRBV6-5; d_gene: TRBD2; j_gene: TRBJ2-1; abundance: -
CDR3nt: TGTGCCAGCAGCTTAGGCGTTCAGTTTGGAGTACAGTACGCCTACGAGCAGTACTTC; CDR3aa: CASSLGVQFGVQYAYEQYF; v_gene: TRBV7-9; d_gene: -; j_gene: TRBJ2-7; abundance: few
CDR3nt: TGCAGCGTTGCTCCTGACAGGAAGGGCGAGCAGTACTTC; CDR3aa: CSVAPDRKGEQYF; v_gene: TRBV29-1; d_gene: -; j_gene: TRBJ2-7; abundance: many
CDR3nt: TGCGCCAGCAGCTTGGCCAGCGGCTCGAGCTCTGGAAACACCATATATTTT; CDR3aa: CASSLASGSSSGNTIYF; v_gene: TRBV5-1; d_gene: -; j_gene: TRBJ1-3; abundance: many